The clone carrying this T cell receptor (beta chain) showed up just once. This record belongs to a study of blood T cell repertoires in COVID-19. About the research overall: COVID-19 samples, acute and convalescent, were from the United States, Italy and Spain. Sample material is recorded as cDNA or gDNA derived from T cells, B-cell-depleted T cells, or PBMCs.

The authors' processing: The assay estimated nucleated cells by amplifying reference gene primers. Some clones are missing from TCRdb's copy, which holds only in-frame ones; the method was immunoSEQ multiplex PCR. V and J calls and clone size are given by that table; D and trimming were obtained from the DNA. The sample has tens of thousands of clones, around 93% seen once. What was sequenced was peripheral blood. This sequence was found in a human donor with active COVID-19. The donor label of this sample is uncertain.

The CDR3 protein is CASSREDTQYF. The CDR3 coding sequence is TGTGCCAGCAGCCGGGAGGATACGCAGTATTTT. The genes are TRBV3-1 (or the pseudogene TRBV3-2) and TRBJ2-3, with a tentative D call TRBD2 (5 bases). Trimming cost V 4 bases and J 6 bases, with 5 bases left between them. Germline values: CDR1 LGHDT, CDR2 YNNKEL (reference sequence). The CDR3 runs 11 residues.